This is a list of T cell receptor beta chains from one sample in a study of blood T cells in healthy people across ages. TCRdb processed the 5' RACE reads anew with MiXCR; each CDR3 protein has one entry. The sample has about 1.6 million distinct CDR3 sequences; 30% to 35% are singletons. The sample comprised blood. The source is a woman in her thirties in good health. Both conserved end residues are part of each CDR3. D genes are given only for firm matches. Rows may omit the clone size; those that give it use once, few, many or a size class.

J gene | clone size | D gene | V gene | CDR3 DNA | CDR3 protein
TRBJ2-1 | . | . | TRBV3-1 | TGTGCCAGCAGCCAAGAGGTCCTAGAGGGTGAGCAGTTCTTC | CASSQEVLEGEQFF
TRBJ2-7 | . | TRBD1 | TRBV5-1 | TGCGCCAGCAGACCCCTCGGGACAGCCTTCGAGCAGTACTTC | CASRPLGTAFEQYF
TRBJ2-1 | many | . | TRBV7-2 | TGTGCCAGCAGCCCCCGGGCCGGCCGCTCCTACAATGAGCAGTTCTTC | CASSPRAGRSYNEQFF
TRBJ2-4 | . | . | TRBV20-1 | TGCAGTGCTAGTCCAGGTTGTAACATTCAGTACTTC | CSASPGCNIQYF
TRBJ2-2 | . | . | TRBV6-2/TRBV6-3 | TGTGCCAGCAGCTCCTCTTTCCGGGAGCTGTTTTTT | CASSSSFRELFF
TRBJ2-7 | few | . | TRBV28 | TGTGCCAGCAGATCAAGACTGATCTTGGAATCCTACGAGCAGTACTTC | CASRSRLILESYEQYF
TRBJ2-3 | . | . | TRBV12-3/TRBV12-4 | TGTGCCAGCAGTTTAGGGGGCCCAGATGCGCAATATTTT | CASSLGGPDAQYF
TRBJ2-7 | . | . | TRBV7-2 | TGTGCCAGCAGCCAACAAGGGGGGTACGAGCAGTACTTC | CASSQQGGYEQYF
TRBJ2-1 | few | . | TRBV4-1 | TGCGCCAGCAGCCAAGTTTTTGACAGATACAATGAGCAGTTCTTC | CASSQVFDRYNEQFF
TRBJ2-1 | . | . | TRBV27 | TGTGCCAGCAGTTTAACTACGGGGTCCTACAATGAGCAGTTCTTC | CASSLTTGSYNEQFF
TRBJ2-7 | few | TRBD1 | TRBV20-1 | TGCAGTGCTAGAAGACCCGACAGGGGTGGGAACGAGCAGTACTTC | CSARRPDRGGNEQYF
TRBJ1-2 | . | . | TRBV3-1 | TGTGCCAGCAGCCATCCCCTTTTTGGGACCCAAGATGGGCTCTATGGCTACACCTTC | CASSHPLFGTQDGLYGYTF
TRBJ2-7 | . | . | TRBV3-1 | TGTGCCAGCAGCCAAGATACGACCCGGAGGAGCTCCTACGAGCAGTACTTC | CASSQDTTRRSSYEQYF
TRBJ2-5 | . | . | TRBV9 | TGTGCCAGCAGCCGGCTTATCCGACTAGGATCGAAGACCCAGTACTTC | CASSRLIRLGSKTQYF
TRBJ2-5 | . | TRBD1 | TRBV4-3 | TGCGCCAGCAGCCAAGGCCGGGACAGAGAAGAGACCCAGTACTTC | CASSQGRDREETQYF
TRBJ2-7 | many | . | TRBV4-1 | TGCGCCAGCAGCCAGGGGACCGGGACATTGATATACGAGCAGTACTTC | CASSQGTGTLIYEQYF
TRBJ2-5 | . | . | TRBV20-1 | TGCAGTGCTAGTCTCACTGCCAACGGGACTGCGCAAGAGACCCAGTACTTC | CSASLTANGTAQETQYF
TRBJ2-7 | many | TRBD1 | TRBV29-1 | TGCAGCGTGGCTGGGACAGGGGGTTACTACGAGCAGTACTTC | CSVAGTGGYYEQYF
TRBJ2-1 | . | TRBD2 | TRBV9 | TGTGCCAGCAGCGTACCTAGCGGGGGGTCCTACTACAATGAGCAGTTCTTC | CASSVPSGGSYYNEQFF
TRBJ2-7 | . | TRBD1 | TRBV18 | TGTGCCAGCTCACCGAAGACAGGGGCTAACTACGAGCAGTACTTC | CASSPKTGANYEQYF
TRBJ2-5 | few | TRBD2 | TRBV5-1 | TGCGCCAGCAGCGGGGGACTAGCGGGGGGAAAAAAACTCCAAGAGACCCAGTACTTC | CASSGGLAGGKKLQETQYF
TRBJ2-1 | . | . | TRBV20-1 | TGCAGTGCCCTTGCGACAGACTACAATGAGCAGTTCTTC | CSALATDYNEQFF
TRBJ2-1 | many | . | TRBV5-1 | TGCGCCAGCAGCTTGGGGGGAGGCTGGTACCAGTTCTTC | CASSLGGGWYQFF
TRBJ1-2 | . | . | TRBV13 | TGTGCCAGCAGGTCTGGCGCTCATGGCTACACCTTC | CASRSGAHGYTF
TRBJ2-1 | . | . | TRBV5-1 | TGCGCCAGCAGCTTGACGCAATCTTACTACAATGAGCAGTTCTTC | CASSLTQSYYNEQFF
TRBJ1-6 | . | . | TRBV30 | TGTGCCTGGAGTGTACGGGGCCCACCCCTCCACTTT | CAWSVRGPPLHF
TRBJ1-1 | . | . | TRBV5-1 | TGCGCCAGCAGCTTGGTCGGCAGGACGAACACTGAAGCTTTCTTT | CASSLVGRTNTEAFF
TRBJ1-1 | few | . | TRBV7-2 | TGTGCCAGCAGCTTACTTAGGGGCTTAGCTTTCTTT | CASSLLRGLAFF
TRBJ2-1 | . | . | TRBV27 | TGTGCCAGCAGCCTTCGGGTCCACAATGAGCAGTTCTTC | CASSLRVHNEQFF
TRBJ2-7 | . | TRBD1 | TRBV7-9 | TGTGCCAGCAGCTTTTTGCCCGGACTCGACAGGGGGTACTCCTACGAGCAGTACTTC | CASSFLPGLDRGYSYEQYF
TRBJ2-7 | . | . | TRBV18 | TGTGCCAGCTCACCGGTACAGGGACCCTCCGAGCAGTACTTC | CASSPVQGPSEQYF
TRBJ1-1 | . | . | TRBV12-3/TRBV12-4 | TGTGCCAGCACCAGGACCACTGGAGCTTTCTTT | CASTRTTGAFF
TRBJ2-5 | . | . | TRBV3-1 | TGTGCCTCGAACACCGGGGAGACCCAGTACTTC | CASNTGETQYF
TRBJ2-5 | . | . | TRBV7-2 | TGTGCCAGCAGCTGGGCTACAATTCAAGAGACCCAGTACTTC | CASSWATIQETQYF
TRBJ2-5 | many | . | TRBV7-2 | TGTGCCAGCAGCTTTAACTCCGGGCCGATTGGGGAGACCCAGTACTTC | CASSFNSGPIGETQYF
TRBJ1-2 | . | . | TRBV5-1 | TGCGCCAGCAGCTCTCGGGACCACGGGACTGACTATGGCTACACCTTC | CASSSRDHGTDYGYTF
TRBJ1-2 | . | . | TRBV30 | TGTGCCTGGGCGGGCCCCTATGGCTACACCTTC | CAWAGPYGYTF
TRBJ2-3 | few | . | TRBV20-1 | TGCAGTGCCCAGCCGCTAGCCAGCCCTATGGATACGCAGTATTTT | CSAQPLASPMDTQYF
TRBJ2-1 | . | TRBD1 | TRBV10-3 | TGTGCCACCAGACAGGGAGTGAATGAGCAGTTCTTC | CATRQGVNEQFF
TRBJ2-1 | many | . | TRBV12-3/TRBV12-4 | TGTGCCAGCAGAATCTCAGGGGGGGAGGGCCGAAACAATGAGCAGTTCTTC | CASRISGGEGRNNEQFF
TRBJ2-1 | . | . | TRBV24-1 | TGTGCCACCAGTGATTTGGGTGGGAATGAGCAGTTCTTC | CATSDLGGNEQFF
TRBJ2-3 | once | . | TRBV28 | TGTGCCAGCAGTCCCCGACAGGCGAACACAGATACGCAGTATTTT | CASSPRQANTDTQYF
TRBJ2-5 | . | TRBD2 | TRBV20-1 | TGCAGTGCTAGAGCACTAGCGGGGCAAGAGACCCAGTACTTC | CSARALAGQETQYF
TRBJ2-3 | . | . | TRBV29-1 | TGCAGCGCCGATAGGCAGGGGTCACATACGCAGTATTTT | CSADRQGSHTQYF
TRBJ2-7 | many | . | TRBV10-1 | TGTGCCAGCAGTGATGGGTCCTACGAGCAGTACTTC | CASSDGSYEQYF
TRBJ1-3 | . | . | TRBV7-6 | TGTGCCAGCCGAACCGGGGGCGGTGGAAACACCATATATTTT | CASRTGGGGNTIYF
TRBJ1-6 | few | . | TRBV27 | TGTGCCACCGCACAGATGTTGAAATCACCCCTCCACTTT | CATAQMLKSPLHF
TRBJ2-7 | . | . | TRBV2 | TGTGCCAGCAGTGGGGCAGGTCGACCCTACGAGCAGTACTTC | CASSGAGRPYEQYF
TRBJ2-1 | . | TRBD2 | TRBV20-1 | TGCAGTGCCTTGCGGAGCGGGAGCATCAATGAGCAGTTCTTC | CSALRSGSINEQFF
TRBJ1-5 | many | . | TRBV5-1 | TGTGCCAGCAGCTTAGAGGGCGCAGGCAATCAGCCCCAGCATTTT | CASSLEGAGNQPQHF